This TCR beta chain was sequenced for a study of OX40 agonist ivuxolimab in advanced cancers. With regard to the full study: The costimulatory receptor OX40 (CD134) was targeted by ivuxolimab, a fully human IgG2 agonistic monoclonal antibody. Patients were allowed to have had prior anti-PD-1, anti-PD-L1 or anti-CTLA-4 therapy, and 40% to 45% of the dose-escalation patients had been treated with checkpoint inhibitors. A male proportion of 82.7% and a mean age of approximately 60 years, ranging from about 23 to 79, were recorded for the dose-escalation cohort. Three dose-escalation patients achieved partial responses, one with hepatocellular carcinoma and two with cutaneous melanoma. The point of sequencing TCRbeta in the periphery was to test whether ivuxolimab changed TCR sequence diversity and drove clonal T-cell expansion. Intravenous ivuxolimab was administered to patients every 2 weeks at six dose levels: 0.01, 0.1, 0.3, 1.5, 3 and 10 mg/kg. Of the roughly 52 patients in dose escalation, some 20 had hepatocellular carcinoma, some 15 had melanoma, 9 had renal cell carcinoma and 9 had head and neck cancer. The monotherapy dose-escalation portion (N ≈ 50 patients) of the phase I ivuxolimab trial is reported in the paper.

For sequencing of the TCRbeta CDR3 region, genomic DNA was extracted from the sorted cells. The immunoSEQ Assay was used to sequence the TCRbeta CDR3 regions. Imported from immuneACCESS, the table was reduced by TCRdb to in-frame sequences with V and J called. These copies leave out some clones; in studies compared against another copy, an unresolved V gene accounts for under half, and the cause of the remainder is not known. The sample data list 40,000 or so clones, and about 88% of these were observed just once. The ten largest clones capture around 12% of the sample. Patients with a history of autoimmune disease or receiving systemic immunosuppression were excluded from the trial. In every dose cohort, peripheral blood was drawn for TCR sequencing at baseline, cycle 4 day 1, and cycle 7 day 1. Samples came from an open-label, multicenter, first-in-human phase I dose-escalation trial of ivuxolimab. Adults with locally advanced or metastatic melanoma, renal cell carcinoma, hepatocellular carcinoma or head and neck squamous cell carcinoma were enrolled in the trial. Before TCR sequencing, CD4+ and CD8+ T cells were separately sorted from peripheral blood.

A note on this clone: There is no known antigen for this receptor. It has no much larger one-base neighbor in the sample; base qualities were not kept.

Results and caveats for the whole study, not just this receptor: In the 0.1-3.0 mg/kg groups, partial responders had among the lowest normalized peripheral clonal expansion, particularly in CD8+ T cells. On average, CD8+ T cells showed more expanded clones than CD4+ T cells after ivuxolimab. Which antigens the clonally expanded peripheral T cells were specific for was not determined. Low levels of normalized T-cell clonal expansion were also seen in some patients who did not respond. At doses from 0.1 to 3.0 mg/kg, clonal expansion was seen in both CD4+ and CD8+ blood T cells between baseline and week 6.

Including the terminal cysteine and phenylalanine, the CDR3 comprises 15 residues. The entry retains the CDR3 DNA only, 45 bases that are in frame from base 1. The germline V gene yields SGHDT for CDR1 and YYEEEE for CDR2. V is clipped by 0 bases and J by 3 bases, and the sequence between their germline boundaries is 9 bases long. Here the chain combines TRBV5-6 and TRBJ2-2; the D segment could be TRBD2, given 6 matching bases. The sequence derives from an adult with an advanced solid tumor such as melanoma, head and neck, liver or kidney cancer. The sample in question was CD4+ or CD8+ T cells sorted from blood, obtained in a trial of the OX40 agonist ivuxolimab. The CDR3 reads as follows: CASSLDRRDTGELFF. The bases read TGTGCCAGCAGCTTGGACAGGAGGGACACCGGGGAGCTGTTTTTT.